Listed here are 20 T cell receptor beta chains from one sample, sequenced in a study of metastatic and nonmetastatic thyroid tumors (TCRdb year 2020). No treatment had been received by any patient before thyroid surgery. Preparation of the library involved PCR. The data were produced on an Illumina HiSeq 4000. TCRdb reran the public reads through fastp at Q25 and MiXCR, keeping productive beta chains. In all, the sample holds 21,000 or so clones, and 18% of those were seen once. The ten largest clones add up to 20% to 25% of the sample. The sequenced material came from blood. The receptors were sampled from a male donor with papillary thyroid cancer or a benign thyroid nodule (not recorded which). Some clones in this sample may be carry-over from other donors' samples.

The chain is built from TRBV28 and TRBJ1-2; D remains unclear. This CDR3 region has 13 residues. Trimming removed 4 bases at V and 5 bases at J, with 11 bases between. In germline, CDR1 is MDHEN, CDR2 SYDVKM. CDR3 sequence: CASSSRREYGYTF. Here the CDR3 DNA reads TGTGCCAGCAGTTCACGGAGAGAATATGGCTACACCTTC.

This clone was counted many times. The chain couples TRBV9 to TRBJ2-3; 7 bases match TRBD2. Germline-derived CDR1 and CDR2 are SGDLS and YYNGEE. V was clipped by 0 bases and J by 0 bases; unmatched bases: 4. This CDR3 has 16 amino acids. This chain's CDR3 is CASSVGGGTSTDTQYF. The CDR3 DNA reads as TGTGCCAGCAGCGTAGGGGGGGGGACTAGCACAGATACGCAGTATTTT. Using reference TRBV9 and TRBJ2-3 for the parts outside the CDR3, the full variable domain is DSGVTQTPKHLITATGQRVTLRCSPRSGDLSVYWYQQSLDQGLQFLIQYYNGEERAKGNILERFSAQQFPDLHSELNLSSLELGDSALYFCASSVGGGTSTDTQYFGPGTRLTVL.

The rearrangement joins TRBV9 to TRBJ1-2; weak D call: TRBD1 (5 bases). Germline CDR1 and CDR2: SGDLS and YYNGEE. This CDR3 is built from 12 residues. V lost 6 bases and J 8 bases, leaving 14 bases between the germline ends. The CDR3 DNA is TGTGCCAGCAAGGCAGGGAGTACGGGCTACACCTTC. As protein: CASKAGSTGYTF.

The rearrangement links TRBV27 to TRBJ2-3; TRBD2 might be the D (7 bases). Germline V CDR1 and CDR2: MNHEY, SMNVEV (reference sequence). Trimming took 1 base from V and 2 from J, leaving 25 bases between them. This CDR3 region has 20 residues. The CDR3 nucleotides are TGTGCCAGCAGTTTATGGGGGTGGGCTAGCGGAGGGGGTGACACAGATACGCAGTATTTT. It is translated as CASSLWGWASGGGDTDTQYF.

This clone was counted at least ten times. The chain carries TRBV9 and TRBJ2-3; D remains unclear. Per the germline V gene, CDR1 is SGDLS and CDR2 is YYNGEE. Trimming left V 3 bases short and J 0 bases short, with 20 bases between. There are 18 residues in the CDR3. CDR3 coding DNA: TGTGCCAGCAGCGCCGTATCCGGATACTCTACTAGCACAGATACGCAGTATTTT. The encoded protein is CASSAVSGYSTSTDTQYF.

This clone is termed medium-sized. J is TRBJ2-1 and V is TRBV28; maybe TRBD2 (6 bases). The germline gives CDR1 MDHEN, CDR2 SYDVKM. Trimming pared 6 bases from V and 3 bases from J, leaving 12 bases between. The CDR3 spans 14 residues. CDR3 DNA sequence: TGTGCCAGCAGGGGGGGAGACAACTACAATGAGCAGTTCTTC. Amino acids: CASRGGDNYNEQFF.

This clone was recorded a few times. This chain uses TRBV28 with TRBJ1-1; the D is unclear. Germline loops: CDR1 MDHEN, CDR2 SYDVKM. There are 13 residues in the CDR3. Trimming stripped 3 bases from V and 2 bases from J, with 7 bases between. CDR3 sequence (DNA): TGTGCCAGCAGTTTGGGCTTCAACACTGAAGCTTTCTTT. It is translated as CASSLGFNTEAFF.

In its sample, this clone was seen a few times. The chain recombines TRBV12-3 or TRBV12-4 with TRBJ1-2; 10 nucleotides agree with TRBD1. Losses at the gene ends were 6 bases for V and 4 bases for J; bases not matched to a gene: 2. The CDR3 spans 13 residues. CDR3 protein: CASSRQGAYGYTF. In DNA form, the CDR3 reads TGTGCCAGCAGCCGACAGGGGGCCTATGGCTACACCTTC.

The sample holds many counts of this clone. The CDR3 coding sequence is TGTGCCAGCAGCTTAGCGAGCGGGAGAAGCGGGGCCAATGAGCAGTTCTTC. Translated: CASSLASGRSGANEQFF. The rearrangement joins TRBV7-6 to TRBJ2-1; the match to TRBD2 covers 8 bases. This CDR3 has 17 amino acids. J was trimmed by 6 bases and V by 0 bases; bases with no gene match: 10. CDR1 and CDR2 (germline): SGHVS, FNYEAQ.

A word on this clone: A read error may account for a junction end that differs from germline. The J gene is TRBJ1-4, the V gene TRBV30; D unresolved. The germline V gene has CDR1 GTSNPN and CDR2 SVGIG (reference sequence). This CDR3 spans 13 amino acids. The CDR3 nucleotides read TGTGCCTGGAGTCGAGAAGTGAGGGAAAAATTGTTTTTT. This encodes CAWSREVREKLFF.

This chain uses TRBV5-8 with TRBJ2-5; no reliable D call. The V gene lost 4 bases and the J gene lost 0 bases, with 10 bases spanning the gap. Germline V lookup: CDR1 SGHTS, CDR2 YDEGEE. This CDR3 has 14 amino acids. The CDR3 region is CASSQCGNQETQYF. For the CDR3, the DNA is TGTGCCAGCAGCCAGTGTGGAAACCAAGAGACCCAGTACTTC.

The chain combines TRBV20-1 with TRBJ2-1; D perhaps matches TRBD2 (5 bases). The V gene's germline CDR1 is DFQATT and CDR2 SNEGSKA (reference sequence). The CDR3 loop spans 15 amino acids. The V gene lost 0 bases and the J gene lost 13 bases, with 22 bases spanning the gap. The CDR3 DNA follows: TGCAGTGCTAGAGATTTTGGGCCAGACTACAATAATCAGTTCTTC. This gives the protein CSARDFGPDYNNQFF.

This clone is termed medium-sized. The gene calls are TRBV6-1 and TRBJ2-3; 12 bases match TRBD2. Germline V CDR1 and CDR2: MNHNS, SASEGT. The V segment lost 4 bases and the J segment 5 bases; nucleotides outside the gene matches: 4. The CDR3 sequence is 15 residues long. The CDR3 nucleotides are TGTGCCAGCAGTGTACTAGCGGGAGGTGTAGATACGCAGTATTTT. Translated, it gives CASSVLAGGVDTQYF.

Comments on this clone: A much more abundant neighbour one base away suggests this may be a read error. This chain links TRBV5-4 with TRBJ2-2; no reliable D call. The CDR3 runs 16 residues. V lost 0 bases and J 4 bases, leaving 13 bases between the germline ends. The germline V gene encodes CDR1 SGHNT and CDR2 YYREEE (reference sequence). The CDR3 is CASSLASEVSTGELFF. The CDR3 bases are TGTGCCAGCAGCTTGGCGAGTGAGGTGAGCACCGGGGAGCTGTTTTTT.

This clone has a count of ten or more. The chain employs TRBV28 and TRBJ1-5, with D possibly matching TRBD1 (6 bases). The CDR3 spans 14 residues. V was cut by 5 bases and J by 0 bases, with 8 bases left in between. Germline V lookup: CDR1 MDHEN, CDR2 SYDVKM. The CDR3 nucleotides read TGTGCCAGCAGTCAGGGGCATAGCAATCAGCCCCAGCATTTT. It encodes CASSQGHSNQPQHF.

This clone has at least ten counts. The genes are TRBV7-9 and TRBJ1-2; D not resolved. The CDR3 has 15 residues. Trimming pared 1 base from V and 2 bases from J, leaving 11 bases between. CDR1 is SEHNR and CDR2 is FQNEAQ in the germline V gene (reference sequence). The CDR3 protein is CASSLGAFFNYGYTF. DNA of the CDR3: TGTGCCAGCAGCTTAGGGGCGTTTTTCAACTATGGCTACACCTTC.

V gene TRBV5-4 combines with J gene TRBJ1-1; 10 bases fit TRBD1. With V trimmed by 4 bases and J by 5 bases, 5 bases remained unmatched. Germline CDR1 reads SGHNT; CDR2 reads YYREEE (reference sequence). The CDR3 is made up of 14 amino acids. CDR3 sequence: CASSIDRGLTEAFF. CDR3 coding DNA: TGTGCCAGCAGCATAGACAGGGGGCTAACTGAAGCTTTCTTT.

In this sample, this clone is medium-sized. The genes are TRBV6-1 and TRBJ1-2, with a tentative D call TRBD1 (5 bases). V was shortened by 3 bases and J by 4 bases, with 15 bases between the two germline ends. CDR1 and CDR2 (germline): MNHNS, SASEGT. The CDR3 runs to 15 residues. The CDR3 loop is CASSEIAGRGYGYTF. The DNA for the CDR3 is TGTGCCAGCAGTGAGATTGCAGGGCGGGGCTATGGCTACACCTTC.

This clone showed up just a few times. CDR3 DNA: TGTGCCAGCAGTTACTCTCCCGCGGGAGGACTTTACAATGAGCAGTTCTTC. This translates into CASSYSPAGGLYNEQFF. The chain joins TRBV6-6 to TRBJ2-1; TRBD2 aligns across 8 bases. Germline V CDR1 and CDR2: MNHNY, SVGAGI (reference sequence). The CDR3 consists of 17 residues. Trimming at V came to 0 bases and at J to 4 bases, leaving 8 bases not matched to a gene.

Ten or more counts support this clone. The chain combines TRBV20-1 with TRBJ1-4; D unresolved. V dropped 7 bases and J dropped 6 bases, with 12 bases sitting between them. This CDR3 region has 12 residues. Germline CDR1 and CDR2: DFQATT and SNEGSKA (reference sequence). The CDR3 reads CSVPRQDEKLFF. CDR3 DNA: TGCAGTGTCCCTAGGCAGGATGAAAAACTGTTTTTT.